This TCR beta chain was recorded in a study of cytomegalovirus exposure and HLA in healthy donors (dated by TCRdb to 2016 to 2017). For the wider study: An earlier analysis of some 600 of the donors reported 276 Gb of sequence data and around 100 million unique TCR beta sequences obtained from approximately 180 million T cells. Among the roughly 400 genotyped donors, about 85% belonged to the genetic ancestry cluster associated with self-reported Caucasian donors. Typing coverage varied by locus: roughly 629-630 donors for A, B, C, DRB1 and DQB1; around 560 for DQA1; about 590 for DPA1; 400 to 480 for DPB1. On average, roughly 240,000 unique TCR beta nucleotide sequences were sequenced per donor among a few hundred genotyped donors of the cohort, with roughly 18% of those sequences being non-productive. To predict cytomegalovirus infection status, the study brought together high-throughput TCR immunosequencing, statistical association of individual TCRs with disease status, and machine learning. HLA typing covered class I and class II loci at four-digit resolution. In a later genetic analysis, genome-wide SNP genotypes for about 65% of the roughly 670 donors were used, and that subset was treated as a discovery cohort. A later analysis re-analyzed previously published TCR beta repertoires from approximately 700 donors and added high-resolution HLA genotyping to study TCR occurrence patterns. The study was designed to test whether signatures of past pathogen exposure could be identified by cataloging public T cell receptors. Donor age, sex, ethnicity and CMV serostatus were compiled together with the repertoire data. The later analysis used no new phenotypic data to find candidate immune exposures, relying instead on TCR beta sequences and their occurrence across donors. To decide whether each TCR beta V gene segment behaved as functional or pseudogenic, an earlier analysis of fewer than 750 of the donors relied on high-throughput TCR beta sequencing. Every repertoire in the discovery cohort had been generated on one and the same sequencing platform. Besides the first cohort of roughly 640 subjects, a separate validation cohort made up of 120 different subjects was used. The study profiled the T cell repertoires of 666 subjects by immunosequencing and related them to cytomegalovirus serostatus. Roughly five DR-DQ haplotypes were handled as single units for association and clustering, since linkage in the cohort was strong. An early release that covered some 630 HLA-typed donors contained approximately 300 gigabases of sequencing data and roughly 84 million unique TCR sequences. Overall study results and their limits: In a later analysis, HLA-associated TCR beta chains were found to be more clonally expanded and to have lower generation probabilities than equally common non-associated chains. This cohort had only TCR beta chains sequenced, and the lack of alpha or paired-chain data limited which features could be detected. Compared with the approximately 710-donor mean, donors in an Asian-associated ancestry cluster had fewer N-insertions in productive TCRs, according to a later genetic analysis. While some public TCRs were present in many individuals, most TCR sequences turned up only very rarely across donors. The authors suggested that the approach could potentially be extended to other disease states and immunological phenotypes. Linkage disequilibrium might explain the correlated functional status among segregating V segments, but an unknown experimental factor could not be excluded. A later analysis found that most CMV-associated TCR beta chains appeared HLA-restricted, with HLA associations seemingly driven largely by CMV exposure. Roughly uniform sequencing depth across donors was assumed in presence/absence analyses, although this assumption may not hold. A further reported finding was that TCR beta sequences accurately predicted the HLA-A and HLA-B alleles for most subjects in the first cohort. Some IMGT-functional V segments, including TRBV6-2 and TRBV6-3, could not be told apart with the 87-base-pair reads, so those segments were excluded. In the study, about 150 TCR beta chains were listed as associated with cytomegalovirus. Immune exposure information for the cohort was limited to CMV serostatus. In a later genetic analysis, a missense DCLRE1C variant was associated with V-gene and J-gene trimming of TCR beta chains, and the association was replicated in an independent cohort. A cluster of highly shared sequence variants was judged likely to be a technical artifact of the sequencing pipeline. Broadly in line with IMGT annotations, most TCR beta V segments showed up in productive rearrangements about 90% or about 30% of the time in an earlier analysis of 450 to 750 of the donors. Specific HLA alleles were associated with over 15,000 TCR beta sequences at a false discovery rate of 0.05 in a later analysis. Because counts were too low, seventeen rarely observed V segments, including chromosome 9 orphons, were excluded from the earlier analysis of 587 of the donors. Because some donors lacked HLA typing at each locus, the association tests relied only on the typed subset. Strong co-occurrence of HLA alleles, especially DR and DQ, made assigning TCR associations to individual alleles difficult. In a later analysis, the rate of TCR association differed among HLA loci, with DRB1 alleles having the most associated TCRs and HLA-C alleles having the fewest. In a later analysis, several top co-occurrence clusters were reported to appear linked to parvovirus B19, influenza, CMV and Epstein-Barr virus. The classifier was reported to diagnose cytomegalovirus status with high specificity and sensitivity in both the original and validation cohorts. In vitro tests confirmed that a few of the cytomegalovirus-associated TCR beta chains recognize cytomegalovirus antigens.

In total, 630 or so healthy bone marrow donors made up the cohort. At the time of sampling, every cohort member was nominally healthy, though immune exposures that went unrecorded were likely present. The donor was CMV seronegative and was included in the group of several hundred seronegative cohort members. Every donor gave a peripheral blood sample, and the peripheral blood mononuclear cells from that sample were used for TCR beta sequencing. Genomic DNA extraction from the blood cell samples was performed with the Qiagen DNeasy Blood Extraction Kit. This clone was counted only a few times. What antigen it recognizes has not been identified. No quality values exist for individual bases; no much larger clone is one base distant. Including cysteine and phenylalanine, the CDR3 has 16 amino acids. Only the CDR3 DNA stays, 48 bases, in frame from base 1. Compared with germline, V lacks 3 bases and J lacks 2 bases; bases without a gene match: 8. From a lookup of the germline V gene, CDR1 and CDR2 are SGHRS and YFSETQ.

The library was produced with the immunoSEQ multiplex PCR assay. A mixture of 60 forward primers for TCR Vbeta segments and 13 reverse primers for TCR Jbeta segments was used in the multiplex PCR. The CDR3 region of rearranged TCR beta genes was amplified from genomic DNA by a multiplex PCR assay. The amplified TCR beta libraries were sequenced on the Illumina HiSeq System as 87-base-pair reads. From the authors' description of their analysis: A later analysis tallied some 79 million unique TCR beta chains across the 666 repertoires, and around 12 million of those chains were shared by two or more donors. To remove PCR and sequencing errors, raw reads were error-corrected and collapsed into unique sequences using a nearest-neighbor algorithm that merged closely related sequences. Alignment of CDR3 sequences to IMGT reference sequences was used to assign V, D and J gene segments. Each retained sequence needed at least a six-nucleotide match to both a V gene segment and a J gene segment. Rearrangements were classified as productive when the CDR3 lacked stop codons and remained in frame with V and J, and all other rearrangements were classified as non-productive. CDR3 was defined according to IMGT convention as the region running from the second conserved V-encoded cysteine to the conserved J-encoded phenylalanine. In an earlier analysis of roughly 610 of the donors, sequences lacking an unambiguous match to a single V gene segment were excluded. An earlier analysis of 587 of the donors classified V segments as functional when productive rearrangements were above 56.7% and as segregating when the standard deviation between donors was above 5%. To diagnose cytomegalovirus status from the catalog of TCR beta chain sequences, a statistical classification framework was built. In a later analysis, TCR nucleotide sequences were compared against IMGT/GENE-DB human TR gene sequences so that V and J genes could be assigned. In a later analysis, CDR3 sequences and most-parsimonious VDJ recombination scenarios were assigned using the TCRdist pipeline. In a later analysis, each TCR beta chain was defined by its CDR3 amino acid sequence together with its V-gene family, and reads without a unique V-gene family were excluded. As a way to deal with suspected cross-contamination and a sequencing artifact, a later analysis dropped approximately 570 nucleotide sequences that were highly shared and had low generation probability. In a later analysis, a clonal expansion index was calculated for each public chain from normalized within-repertoire ranks of inferred template counts. In a later analysis, generation probabilities were computed using a VDJ recombination model fitted to out-of-frame rearrangements, and the results were checked against IGoR. A later analysis scored TCR-TCR, TCR-HLA and TCR-CMV co-occurrence with hypergeometric tests, applying a repertoire-size bias correction to TCR pairs. To estimate false discovery rates, a later analysis permuted the HLA or CMV assignments 20 times. A later analysis grouped co-occurring TCRs with DBSCAN, adding TCRdist sequence similarity when clustering within HLA-allele-positive subsets. For co-occurrence clustering, repertoires with fewer than 30,000 or more than 120,000 public chains were excluded, along with about five repertoires with anomalous nucleotide sharing. This is the immuneACCESS table as TCRdb keeps it, with only in-frame sequences that have V and J called. A part of the clones is gone; compared with another copy, unresolved V genes explain less than half, and the rest is unexplained. V, J and clone size reflect that table, while D and trimming were determined from the DNA. The sample data list some 140,000 clones, and roughly 74% of these were observed just once. The biggest ten clones account for 2.8% of the sample.

The TCR sequence derives from a young man in good health and CMV-seronegative. Sequenced material: PBMCs. The V gene is TRBV5-1 and the J gene is TRBJ1-2; TRBD1 aligns with 9 central bases. CDR3 sequence: CASSWAGTGTNYGYTF. The DNA sequence follows: TGCGCCAGCAGCTGGGCCGGGACAGGGACCAACTATGGCTACACCTTC. The full variable domain, with segments outside the CDR3 supplied by the reference TRBV5-1 and TRBJ1-2 proteins, appears as KAGVTQTPRYLIKTRGQQVTLSCSPISGHRSVSWYQQTPGQGLQFLFEYFSETQRNKGNFPGRFSGRQFSNSRSEMNVSTLELGDSALYLCASSWAGTGTNYGYTFGSGTRLTVV.